The rows below give T cell receptor beta chains drawn from one sample of a study of shared clonotypes between healthy human individuals. The repertoire was sequenced with immunoSEQ multiplex PCR; TCRdb's copy has only in-frame clones and lacks some. Of more than 1.2 million clones listed, approximately 98.5% are singletons. The sequenced material came from naive CD4+ T cells sorted from blood. Receptor source: a man aged 25 to 40 in good health. Both conserved end residues are trimmed from each CDR3.

v_gene	j_gene	CDR3aa
TRBV19	TRBJ2-7	ASSLQLAGAYEQY
TRBV5-1	TRBJ2-1	ASSPRTSGSDNEQF
TRBV5-1	TRBJ2-5	ASSPRSVQETQY
TRBV9	TRBJ1-4	ASSFRQGGATNEKLF
TRBV4-3	TRBJ2-1	ASSQGVRLAGYNEQF
TRBV29-1	TRBJ2-1	SVAKTGGANEQF
TRBV29-1	TRBJ2-5	SVTTSTRETQY
TRBV9	TRBJ2-1	ASSAGQGQVNEQF
TRBV4-1	TRBJ2-1	ASSQVHEQF
TRBV30	TRBJ2-6	AWSGTGVSGANVLT
TRBV7-9	TRBJ2-1	ASSLGGLAGVYNEQF
TRBV7-2	TRBJ2-5	ASSLVGRLAGGVETQY
TRBV7-6	TRBJ1-1	ASSPGRRGLNTEAF
TRBV6-1	TRBJ2-7	ASSELAAEPYEQY
TRBV4-1	TRBJ2-1	ASSQVLAGDFGQF
TRBV6-5	TRBJ2-1	ASSYYMDYNEQF
TRBV6-4	TRBJ1-5	ASSDSRGWSVQPQH
TRBV19	TRBJ2-1	ASRTYPGDREF
TRBV27	TRBJ2-7	ASQTSVWEQY
TRBV28	TRBJ2-7	ASNLRDRGSHEQY
TRBV19	TRBJ2-3	ASRVQGSTDTQY
TRBV18	TRBJ1-2	ASSPSRGADYGYT
TRBV27	TRBJ2-7	ASSIRTSGSPRNRPGEQY
TRBV7-2	TRBJ2-7	ASGKRSGYEQY
TRBV10-3	TRBJ2-3	AISVGDTQY